These 29 T cell receptor beta chains originate from one sample sequenced in a study of low-dose radiotherapy and immunotherapy resistance in tumors. Stated time point: before trial treatment. TRAV and TRBV primers primed cDNA for both TCRalpha and TCRbeta. TCR amplification ran approximately 22 PCR cycles using constant-region and V-primer adapter primers. TCRdb recomputed calls from the reads with MiXCR, one row per CDR3 protein. Here the sample spans 57,000 or so distinct CDR3 sequences, roughly 24% being singletons. Sample: PBMCs, taken before treatment. The receptors shown here come from a male donor with prostate cancer.

The CDR3 loop is CASSQERGANYEQYF. Written as DNA, the CDR3 is TGTGCCAGCAGCCAAGAGCGGGGGGCCAACTACGAGCAGTACTTC. The chain joins TRBV4-2 to TRBJ2-7; 8 bases fit TRBD2. Unmatched junction bases numbered 4, after V lost 0 bases and J lost 3 bases. The germline V gene encodes CDR1 LGHNA and CDR2 YNFKEQ. The CDR3 sequence is 15 residues long.

The chain employs TRBV5-1 and TRBJ2-7, with D perhaps assigned TRBD1 or TRBD2 (7 bases each). This CDR3 region has 16 residues. Germline values: CDR1 SGHRS, CDR2 YFSETQ. Trimming took 6 bases from V and 5 from J, leaving 24 bases between them. The CDR3 protein is CASNPGGGRALDEQYF. The DNA for the CDR3 is TGCGCCAGCAACCCAGGGGGTGGGAGGGCCTTAGACGAGCAGTACTTC.

This clonotype has ten or more counts. This chain joins TRBV12-3 or TRBV12-4 and TRBJ1-6; perhaps TRBD1 as D (6 bases). CDR3 length: 15 amino acids. V dropped 8 bases and J dropped 6 bases, with 17 bases sitting between them. The CDR3 reads CASRGGSVLNSPLHF. CDR3 nucleotide sequence: TGTGCCAGCCGGGGGGGCTCCGTCCTTAATTCACCCCTCCACTTT.

This clonotype was found a few times. The CDR3 loop reads CASSLDIVGTQYF. The CDR3 bases are TGTGCCAGCAGCTTAGATATCGTAGGTACGCAGTATTTT. The chain joins TRBV7-9 to TRBJ2-3; no reliable D call. The CDR3 spans 13 residues. Germline CDR1 and CDR2: SEHNR and FQNEAQ (reference sequence). The V end lost 1 base, the J end lost 8 bases, and 10 bases lay between the germline ends.

This clonotype was seen repeatedly, ten times or more. This rearrangement joins TRBV20-1 to TRBJ2-1; 13 nucleotides align to TRBD2. The CDR3 is 16 residues long. CDR1 is DFQATT, CDR2 SNEGSKA, per germline (reference sequence). The junction had 4 bases not matched to a gene; V was cut back by 1 base and J by 4 bases. CDR3 loop: CSARALAGGAYNEQFF. The CDR3 DNA is TGCAGTGCTAGAGCACTAGCGGGAGGGGCTTACAATGAGCAGTTCTTC.

At least ten counts were recorded for this clonotype. The chain is built from TRBV5-1 and TRBJ1-4; 9 nucleotides agree with TRBD1. The CDR3 runs to 15 residues. The V gene end was trimmed by 4 bases and the J gene end by 8 bases; junction bases not matched to a gene: 9. Germline V gene lookup returns CDR1 SGHRS and CDR2 YFSETQ. The CDR3: CASSPAGTGNEKLFF. CDR3 sequence (DNA): TGCGCCAGCAGCCCTGCCGGGACAGGGAACGAAAAACTGTTTTTT.

The chain couples TRBV23-1 to TRBJ1-6, with TRBD1 matching over 8 bases. TRBV23-1 belongs to the ORF category, with a function that is uncertain. V gave up 4 bases and J gave up 7 bases; unmatched junction bases: 9. This CDR3 spans 16 amino acids. CDR3 in amino acids: CASSPGQGLKNSPLHF. CDR3 sequence (DNA): TGCGCCAGCAGTCCAGGACAGGGCCTGAAGAATTCACCCCTCCACTTT.

This clonotype came up many times. The rearrangement joins TRBV28 to TRBJ2-7; the match to TRBD2 covers 9 bases. This CDR3 has 13 amino acids. Germline loops: CDR1 MDHEN, CDR2 SYDVKM. After removal of 7 bases from V and 1 base from J, the junction contained 2 bases not matched to a gene. The CDR3 sequence is CASTLAGSYEQYF. The CDR3 DNA is TGTGCCAGCACTCTAGCGGGATCCTACGAGCAGTACTTC.

This clonotype was observed a single time. It is unclear where the CDR3 begins or ends on the DNA, so no DNA is shown, and the CDR3 is as TCRdb lists it. This chain joins TRBV6-2 or TRBV6-3 and TRBJ1-4; the tabulated D call, TRBD1, remains unverified against the DNA. The CDR3 is 13 amino acids in total, end residues counted. Per the germline V gene, CDR1 is MNHEY and CDR2 is SVGEGT. The CDR3 sequence is CASSYSPGKLFFF.

This clonotype was recorded many times. This sequence joins TRBV19 and TRBJ2-7, with TRBD1 matching 9 bases. Per germline, CDR1 LNHDA and CDR2 SQIVND (reference sequence). The CDR3 contains 14 residues. The V and J ends lost 5 bases and 7 bases, in that order; junction bases with no gene match: 9. The CDR3 loop reads CASSLRTGDWEQYF. The DNA for the CDR3 is TGTGCCAGTAGTCTCCGGACAGGGGATTGGGAGCAGTACTTC.

This clonotype was observed many times. V gene TRBV13 combines with J gene TRBJ2-5; 8 nucleotides match TRBD1. Germline-derived CDR1 and CDR2 are PRHDT and FYEKMQ (reference sequence). The CDR3 has 14 amino acids. The J segment lost 2 bases and the V segment lost 5 bases, leaving 4 bases of the junction unmatched. CDR3 in DNA: TGTGCCAGCAGCCTCGGACAGGGACAAGAGACCCAGTACTTC. Its protein product is CASSLGQGQETQYF.

Sample share makes this clonotype medium-sized. The chain recombines TRBV28 with TRBJ2-7, with no clear D. This CDR3 contains 13 residues. Germline V gives CDR1 MDHEN, CDR2 SYDVKM. V was clipped by 6 bases and J by 2 bases, with 11 bases between them. The chain's CDR3 is CASSRGGPYEQYF. The CDR3 nucleotides are TGTGCCAGCAGCCGCGGCGGCCCCTACGAGCAGTACTTC.

The chain is built from TRBV5-1 and TRBJ2-2; D not certain. V lost 0 bases and J lost 6, with 9 bases in between. The length of the CDR3 is 14 residues. Per the germline V gene, CDR1 is SGHRS and CDR2 is YFSETQ. CDR3 coding DNA: TGCGCCAGCAGCTTGGCCAGCGACGCCGGGGAGCTGTTTTTT. Protein sequence: CASSLASDAGELFF.

This clonotype has at least ten counts. The rearrangement uses TRBV6-5 and TRBJ1-5, with D maybe TRBD1 (5 bases). Trimming pared 6 bases from V and 0 bases from J, leaving 9 bases between. CDR1 MNHEY and CDR2 SVGAGI come from the germline V gene. The CDR3 has 14 amino acids. DNA for the CDR3: TGTGCCAGCAGGTCTGGGGGTAGCAATCAGCCCCAGCATTTT. This gives the protein CASRSGGSNQPQHF.

The CDR3 region has the DNA TGTGCCAGTAGTACCCGCGGGGGGCGGACCACCGGGGAGCTGTTTTTT. Translation: CASSTRGGRTTGELFF. V usage is TRBV19 and J usage is TRBJ2-2, with 8 bases that match TRBD2. The germline V gene has CDR1 LNHDA and CDR2 SQIVND (reference sequence). The CDR3 covers 16 residues. Losses at the gene ends were 4 bases for V and 4 bases for J; bases not matched to a gene: 8. Combining the CDR3 with reference TRBV19 and TRBJ2-2 gives the whole variable domain DGGITQSPKYLFRKEGQNVTLSCEQNLNHDAMYWYRQDPGQGLRLIYYSQIVNDFQKGDIAEGYSVSREKKESFPLTVTSAQKNPTAFYLCASSTRGGRTTGELFFGEGSRLTVL.

This clonotype showed up many times. V usage is TRBV20-1 and J usage is TRBJ1-5; TRBD1 matches at 7 bases. The CDR3 length is 15 residues. Germline-derived CDR1 and CDR2 are DFQATT and SNEGSKA (reference sequence). The junction had 7 bases not matched to a gene; V was cut back by 5 bases and J by 0 bases. Written as DNA, the CDR3 is TGCAGTGCTTTCCGGACAGGCAATAGCAATCAGCCCCAGCATTTT. As protein: CSAFRTGNSNQPQHF.

The sample holds many counts of this clonotype. V usage is TRBV7-9 and J usage is TRBJ1-4; D is possibly TRBD1 (5 bases). Trimming removed 1 base from V and 3 bases from J, with 15 bases in between. CDR1 is SEHNR, CDR2 FQNEAQ, per germline (reference sequence). The CDR3 consists of 17 residues. The CDR3 nucleotides read TGTGCCAGCAGCTTAGAAGGCAGGGTCGGGGCTAATGAAAAACTGTTTTTT. Residues: CASSLEGRVGANEKLFF.

This clonotype came up many times. The CDR3 sequence is CASSWGQSYEQYF. The CDR3 nucleotides read TGTGCCAGCAGCTGGGGACAGTCCTACGAGCAGTACTTC. This chain connects TRBV27 to TRBJ2-7, with 7 bases fitting TRBD1. The CDR3 consists of 13 residues. Germline lookup yields CDR1 MNHEY and CDR2 SMNVEV (reference sequence). V gave up 6 bases and J gave up 1 base; unmatched junction bases: 3.

J is TRBJ1-3 and V is TRBV5-4; D is uncertain. Trimming took 3 bases from V and 0 from J, leaving 13 bases between them. Germline V gene sequence: CDR1 SGHNT, CDR2 YYREEE (reference sequence). CDR3 length: 16 residues. CDR3 in DNA: TGTGCCAGCAGCTCCAACGCTGGAGTCTCTGGAAACACCATATATTTT. Translation gives CASSSNAGVSGNTIYF. Full variable domain (rest looked up from reference TRBV5-4 and TRBJ1-3): ETGVTQSPTHLIKTRGQQVTLRCSSQSGHNTVSWYQQALGQGPQFIFQYYREEENGRGNFPPRFSGLQFPNYSSELNVNALELDDSALYLCASSSNAGVSGNTIYFGEGSWLTVV.

This clonotype was detected many times. The chain uses TRBV28 and TRBJ2-7, with 7 positions matching TRBD1. The germline V gene encodes CDR1 MDHEN and CDR2 SYDVKM. This CDR3 has 14 residues. J lost 2 bases, V lost 11 bases, and 12 bases had no gene match. The CDR3 region has the DNA TGTGCCTACTCCCCTAGGGGGCCCACCTACGAGCAGTACTTC. Translation: CAYSPRGPTYEQYF.

This clonotype was picked up a small number of times. This sequence joins TRBV2 and TRBJ2-6, with D unresolved. V was trimmed by 0 bases and J by 2 bases, leaving 5 bases between them. This CDR3 is built from 15 residues. Germline assignment: CDR1 SNHLY and CDR2 FYNNEI. CDR3 region: CASSEAPTGANVLTF. Here the CDR3 DNA reads TGTGCCAGCAGTGAAGCCCCAACTGGGGCCAACGTCCTGACTTTC. The whole variable domain, remainder taken from reference TRBV2 and TRBJ2-6, is EPEVTQTPSHQVTQMGQEVILRCVPISNHLYFYWYRQILGQKVEFLVSFYNNEISEKSEIFDDQFSVERPDGSNFTLKIRSTKLEDSAMYFCASSEAPTGANVLTFGAGSRLTVL.

This clonotype was counted at least ten times. The chain carries TRBV6-2 or TRBV6-3 and TRBJ2-3; D is undetermined. CDR1 is MNHEY, CDR2 SVGEGT, per germline. The CDR3 loop spans 17 amino acids. V lost 7 bases and J lost 0, with 20 bases in between. The CDR3 loop is CASTPSSGGTSTDTQYF. The DNA of the CDR3 is TGTGCCAGCACTCCCTCTTCAGGCGGAACTAGCACAGATACGCAGTATTTT.

This clonotype was picked up one time. The chain joins TRBV20-1 to TRBJ2-3, with D hard to call. Per the germline V gene, CDR1 is DFQATT and CDR2 is SNEGSKA (reference sequence). V was shortened by 8 bases and J by 6 bases, with 18 bases between the two germline ends. The length of the CDR3 is 13 residues. The CDR3 loop reads CSSYAPNTDTQYF. The CDR3 bases are TGCAGTTCGTACGCACCCAACACTGATACGCAGTATTTT.

The chain uses TRBV6-2 or TRBV6-3 and TRBJ2-1; D perhaps matches TRBD1 (6 bases). This CDR3 region has 14 residues. Germline V gene data show CDR1 as MNHEY and CDR2 as SVGEGT. Trimming took off 9 bases at V and 7 bases at J, with 19 bases between the two ends. The CDR3: CASKPGHLGNEQFF. DNA of the CDR3: TGTGCCAGTAAACCGGGACATTTGGGGAATGAGCAGTTCTTC.

This clonotype occurred many times. J is TRBJ2-7 and V is TRBV24-1; 10 nucleotides line up with TRBD1. Germline CDR1 and CDR2: KGHDR and SFDVKD. With 3 bases clipped from V and 7 bases from J, the junction kept 8 bases outside the gene matches. The CDR3 totals 15 residues. The CDR3: CATSDATGGQKEQYF. The CDR3 coding sequence is TGTGCCACCAGTGATGCGACAGGGGGCCAGAAGGAGCAGTACTTC.

This clonotype has at least ten counts. The J gene is TRBJ2-2, the V gene TRBV20-1; D might be TRBD2 (5 bases). Germline assignment: CDR1 DFQATT and CDR2 SNEGSKA (reference sequence). The CDR3 spans 16 residues. The V gene lost 5 bases and the J gene lost 0 bases, with 16 bases spanning the gap. The CDR3 loop is CSAQKTGTANTGELFF. For the CDR3, the DNA is TGCAGTGCTCAAAAAACGGGAACAGCGAACACCGGGGAGCTGTTTTTT.

This clonotype was seen ten or more times. This chain links TRBV3-1 with TRBJ1-1, with 11 nucleotides matching TRBD1. Unmatched junction bases numbered 13, after V lost 8 bases and J lost 2 bases. This CDR3 spans 17 amino acids. Germline V gene sequence: CDR1 LGHDT, CDR2 YNNKEL (reference sequence). CDR3 sequence: CASAPGQGVVANTEAFF. For the CDR3, the DNA is TGTGCCAGCGCCCCGGGACAGGGGGTTGTGGCAAACACTGAAGCTTTCTTT.

Comments on this clonotype: A much larger clone lies a single base off, so this may be a read error. The CDR3 sequence is CASSLGASGGYEQFF. CDR3 sequence (DNA): TGTGCCAGCAGCTTAGGGGCTAGCGGGGGGTACGAGCAGTTCTTC. The chain has TRBV7-9 and TRBJ2-1; TRBD2 matches 11 bases. V dropped 1 base and J dropped 10; count of bases not matched to a gene: 6. Germline V gene data show CDR1 as SEHNR and CDR2 as FQNEAQ (reference sequence). The CDR3 totals 15 residues. The complete variable domain, with remaining parts taken from reference TRBV7-9 and TRBJ2-1, reads DTGVSQNPRHKITKRGQNVTFRCDPISEHNRLYWYRQTLGQGPEFLTYFQNEAQLEKSRLLSDRFSAERPKGSFSTLEIQRTEQGDSAMYLCASSLGASGGYEQFFGPGTRLTVL.

This clonotype was seen many times. The genes are TRBV5-1 and TRBJ2-3, with 8 nucleotides matching TRBD1. This CDR3 spans 19 amino acids. With V trimmed by 2 bases and J by 3 bases, 17 bases remained unmatched. CDR1 is SGHRS and CDR2 is YFSETQ in the germline V gene. The CDR3: CASSFDRGFLSDRTDTQYF. The CDR3, as DNA: TGCGCCAGCAGCTTCGACAGGGGATTCCTCTCCGACAGGACAGATACGCAGTATTTT.